Listed below are T cell receptor beta chains from one sample, sequenced in a study of PD-1 blockade in classical Hodgkin lymphoma. Profiling relied on immunoSEQ multiplex PCR, and the TCRdb table lists in-frame clones only, not all of them. The table has 30,000 to 45,000 clones, approximately 70% seen once. Material: peripheral blood mononuclear cells (PBMCs), obtained before the second cycle of nivolumab. The origin of the receptors is a human donor with classical Hodgkin lymphoma. The conserved cysteine and the conserved F or W are not part of the CDR3 here.

j_call	v_call	cdr3_aa
TRBJ2-7	TRBV18	ASSIRKASSAGGYEQY
TRBJ2-7	TRBV5-5	ASSLGLNEQY
TRBJ1-2	TRBV2	ASGAQQVYGYT
TRBJ2-2	TRBV14	ASSQGPPEFVSGELF
TRBJ2-7	TRBV7-2	ASSSPWGTREQY
TRBJ1-5	TRBV2	ASSGEMGYNQPQH
TRBJ2-1	TRBV27	ASRSQDGTTYNEQF
TRBJ2-7	TRBV5-4	ACWLRGASYEQY
TRBJ1-5	TRBV28	ASSFQGWGLGNQPQH
TRBJ2-2	TRBV7-3	ASSSGFGELF
TRBJ1-2	TRBV6-4	ASSDRYRGGGYT
TRBJ2-1	TRBV28	ASNTGTGSYNEQF
TRBJ2-7	TRBV7-3	ASSLGPPGTGSEQY
TRBJ1-1	TRBV6-1	ASSERQVDNTEAF
TRBJ1-2	TRBV7-2	ASSLARSFRGPLDGYT
TRBJ1-5	TRBV18	ASSPQQVGNQPQH
TRBJ2-1	TRBV13	ASSTTSRAYNEQF
TRBJ1-2	TRBV18	ASSPTTTGSGYT
TRBJ1-6	TRBV2	ASRLGISPLH
TRBJ1-3	TRBV2	ASRGDSGNTIY
TRBJ2-5	TRBV9	ASSVAASGETQY